This TCR beta chain was recovered during a study of glioma-infiltrating T cells after dendritic cell vaccination. Study-wide background: Glioblastoma patients came from Phase I and II dendritic cell vaccination trials.

The time point was: after dendritic cell vaccination, including at tumor progression/relapse. Patients had residual fresh-frozen tumor tissue and more than two years of survival data. PBMC sampling occurred before vaccination, two weeks after the third dose, and at progression. V trimming: 7 bases; J trimming: 2 bases; junction bases outside the gene matches: 4. Germline assignment: CDR1 SNHLY and CDR2 FYNNEI. The CDR3 spans 13 residues. Study-wide results and limits: Estimated pretreatment TIL content predicted outcome after dendritic cell vaccination.

Comments on this clone: The antigen remains unidentified.

The method was immunoSEQ multiplex PCR; TCRdb's version includes in-frame clones alone and lacks a portion of them. Among fewer than 95,000 clones, approximately 81% were seen once, and the ten largest hold under 8.5%. The material sequenced was blood, taken after dendritic cell vaccination. The sequence came from a human donor with glioblastoma. The chain joins TRBV2 to TRBJ2-7; TRBD1 matches 8 bases. The CDR3 spells CASKDRAPYEQYF. The CDR3 DNA is TGTGCCAGCAAGGACAGGGCCCCCTACGAGCAGTACTTC.